This T cell receptor (beta chain) originates from a study of cytomegalovirus exposure and HLA in healthy donors. On the study more broadly: Across 350 to 500 genotyped donors, about 86% landed in the Caucasian-associated ancestry cluster.

Healthy bone marrow donors formed the donor group. CDR3 length: 16 residues. Trimming removed 1 base from V and 1 base from J; junction bases left unmatched: 3. In germline, CDR1 is SGHVS, CDR2 FNYEAQ. This clone was detected only a few times. Its cognate antigen is unknown. Study-wide results and limits: In the analysis, some V segments, TRBV6-2 and TRBV6-3 included, were excluded as indistinguishable. Some highly shared sequence variants likely arose as a pipeline artifact.

The PCR used 60 Vbeta and 13 Jbeta primers. Only in-frame clones appear in the TCRdb table, and some are missing; sequencing was by immunoSEQ multiplex PCR. The table has about 140,000 clones, around 59% seen once. The receptor was isolated from a male donor in good health and CMV-seronegative. Sequenced material: PBMCs. The chain has TRBV7-6 and TRBJ2-1, with 8 positions matching TRBD2. CDR3 nucleotide sequence: TGTGCCAGCAGCTTAGACGGGGGGGCGTCCTACAATGAGCAGTTCTTC. Translated: CASSLDGGASYNEQFF. The whole variable domain, filled in from reference TRBV7-6 and TRBJ2-1, reads GAGVSQSPRYKVTKRGQDVALRCDPISGHVSLYWYRQALGQGPEFLTYFNYEAQQDKSGLPNDRFSAERPEGSISTLTIQRTEQRDSAMYRCASSLDGGASYNEQFFGPGTRLTVL.